The 26 T cell receptor beta chains presented below share a single source sample, sequenced in a study of shared clonotypes between healthy human individuals (dated by TCRdb to the early 2020s). The library was produced with the immunoSEQ multiplex PCR assay. Here the immuneACCESS table is served through TCRdb, limited to in-frame sequences with V and J called. Missing clones are a known gap in these copies; in checked studies unresolved V genes cover under half, and the rest lacks a known reason. In this sample the table shows about 600,000 clones, just under 97% of which occur a single time. Less than 0.13% of the sample belongs to the ten largest clones. For the CD8 naive samples, CD45RO-negative cells were positively selected for CCR7, yielding a CD45RA+CCR7+ population from which TemRA cells were excluded. The specimen was naive CD8+ T cells sorted from blood. The cell subset or site label on this specimen signifies: CD45RA+CCR7+. These receptors came from a woman aged 30 to 39 in good health.

This chain links TRBV27 with TRBJ2-7, with 11 positions matching TRBD1. The CDR3 contains 13 residues. Per germline, CDR1 MNHEY and CDR2 SMNVEV (reference sequence). Written as DNA, the CDR3 is TGTGCATGCGGACAGGGGGCTTACTACGAGCAGTACTTC. Its translation: CACGQGAYYEQYF.

This chain links TRBV13 with TRBJ2-6, with D possibly being TRBD2 (6 bases). The germline V gene encodes CDR1 PRHDT and CDR2 FYEKMQ (reference sequence). The CDR3 sequence is 16 residues long. The V end was cut by 5 bases, the J end by 5 bases, with 16 bases between. CDR3 in amino acids: CASSELASLWANVLTF. DNA of the CDR3: TGTGCCAGCAGCGAACTAGCATCTCTTTGGGCCAACGTCCTGACTTTC.

V usage is TRBV15 and J usage is TRBJ2-5; maybe TRBD2 (6 bases). The CDR3 is 13 amino acids. Trimming cost V 5 bases and J 3 bases, with 10 bases left between them. Germline V gene sequence: CDR1 LNHNV, CDR2 YYDKDF (reference sequence). The chain's CDR3 is CATSSIAEETQYF. In DNA, the CDR3 is TGTGCCACCAGCTCGATAGCGGAAGAGACCCAGTACTTC. The full variable domain, in which reference TRBV15 and TRBJ2-5 provide the parts outside the CDR3, is DAMVIQNPRYQVTQFGKPVTLSCSQTLNHNVMYWYQQKSSQAPKLLFHYYDKDFNNEADTPDNFQSRRPNTSFCFLDIRSPGLGDTAMYLCATSSIAEETQYFGPGTRLLVL.

This clone appeared once. This chain connects TRBV6-5 to TRBJ2-5, with D tentatively TRBD1 (7 bases). Deletions cut 2 bases from V and 3 bases from J, with 10 bases between. The CDR3 is 14 residues long. Germline CDR1 reads MNHEY; CDR2 reads SVGAGI. Here the CDR3 DNA reads TGTGCCAGCAGTTACACAGGGGAGGAAGAGACCCAGTACTTC. Protein product: CASSYTGEEETQYF.

This chain connects TRBV9 to TRBJ2-7; a weak D match, TRBD1 (6 bases). Between the trimmed V and J ends, which lost 4 bases and 6 bases, there was a span of 17 bases. The CDR3 is 14 residues long. Looked up from germline, CDR1 is SGDLS and CDR2 is YYNGEE. In DNA form, the CDR3 reads TGTGCCAGCAGCCTCGACAGGACCAGGGGCGAGCAGTACTTC. Protein product: CASSLDRTRGEQYF.

This clone was counted a few times. The chain joins TRBV28 to TRBJ2-3; D gene ambiguous. V was clipped by 2 bases and J by 2 bases, with 5 bases between them. This CDR3 is built from 13 residues. The germline V gene encodes CDR1 MDHEN and CDR2 SYDVKM. The CDR3 DNA sequence: TGTGCCAGCAGTTTAGCGGTCACAGATACGCAGTATTTT. It codes for CASSLAVTDTQYF.

The chain is built from TRBV7-9 and TRBJ2-7, with D uncertain. There are 14 residues in the CDR3. Per germline, CDR1 SEHNR and CDR2 FQNEAQ (reference sequence). V dropped 1 base and J dropped 5 bases, with 12 bases sitting between them. This chain's CDR3 is CASSLVASMDEQYF. CDR3 bases: TGTGCCAGCAGCTTAGTTGCTAGTATGGACGAGCAGTACTTC.

V is TRBV13 and J is TRBJ1-1; the D gene is possibly TRBD1 (5 bases). Trimming pared 1 base from V and 1 base from J, leaving 10 bases between. In germline, CDR1 is PRHDT, CDR2 FYEKMQ (reference sequence). The CDR3 is 15 amino acids. The CDR3 DNA sequence: TGTGCCAGCAGCTTAGCTGAGGGGAGGAACACTGAAGCTTTCTTT. It is translated as CASSLAEGRNTEAFF.

The chain employs TRBV28 and TRBJ2-3; 12 bases match TRBD2. V was pared by 4 bases and J by 5 bases, with 7 bases of the junction left unmatched. This CDR3 comprises 16 residues. Germline CDR1 is MDHEN and CDR2 is SYDVKM. CDR3 amino acids: CASSSRLAGEIDTQYF. CDR3 DNA sequence: TGTGCCAGCAGTTCCAGACTAGCGGGAGAGATAGATACGCAGTATTTT. The full variable domain, in which reference TRBV28 and TRBJ2-3 provide the parts outside the CDR3, is DVKVTQSSRYLVKRTGEKVFLECVQDMDHENMFWYRQDPGLGLRLIYFSYDVKMKEKGDIPEGYSVSREKKERFSLILESASTNQTSMYLCASSSRLAGEIDTQYFGPGTRLTVL.

This sequence joins TRBV28 and TRBJ1-4; D unclear. This CDR3 has 16 amino acids. V lost 3 bases and J lost 0, with 11 bases in between. Germline CDR1 is MDHEN and CDR2 is SYDVKM. CDR3: CASSLWTETTNEKLFF. The CDR3 nucleotides are TGTGCCAGCAGTTTGTGGACCGAAACAACTAATGAAAAACTGTTTTTT.

The chain uses TRBV4-2 and TRBJ1-2; D not certain. The ends were cut back, 4 bases at V and 0 bases at J, with 12 bases in the middle. Germline assignment: CDR1 LGHNA and CDR2 YNFKEQ. The CDR3 runs 15 residues. CDR3 region: CASSPHGIANYGYTF. For the CDR3, the DNA is TGTGCCAGCAGCCCACACGGTATAGCTAACTATGGCTACACCTTC.

This chain joins TRBV29-1 and TRBJ2-7; 10 bases agree with TRBD2. This CDR3 has 16 residues. The V segment lost 5 bases and the J segment 5 bases; nucleotides outside the gene matches: 15. Germline V CDR1 and CDR2: SQVTM, ANQGSEA. The CDR3 loop is CSVSPSALAGVDEQYF. The CDR3 region has the DNA TGCAGCGTTTCCCCCTCGGCTCTAGCGGGAGTCGACGAGCAGTACTTC.

This clone was picked up one time. The chain has TRBV5-4 and TRBJ2-5, with D tentatively TRBD1 or TRBD2 (5 bases each). The J call could be wrong; TRBJ2-7 is a better fit for the DNA end. This CDR3 comprises 14 residues. Germline V lookup: CDR1 SGHNT, CDR2 YYREEE (reference sequence). CDR3 protein: CASSIWDGSYEQYF. As DNA, the CDR3 is TGTGCCAGCAGCATTTGGGACGGCTCCTACGAGCAGTACTTC.

This clone occurred once. V usage is TRBV28 and J usage is TRBJ1-2; no clear D gene. Germline lookup yields CDR1 MDHEN and CDR2 SYDVKM. With 5 bases removed from V and 1 base from J, the gap between germline ends came to 8 bases. This CDR3 has 13 residues. The CDR3 here is CASSTSDNYGYTF. The CDR3 nucleotides are TGTGCCAGCAGTACCTCAGATAACTATGGCTACACCTTC.

In the case of this clone: This sample also contains other DNA sequences that code for the same CDR3. The chain combines TRBV9 with TRBJ1-1; D not resolved. V lost 0 bases and J 4 bases, leaving 7 bases between the germline ends. Germline CDR1 and CDR2: SGDLS and YYNGEE. CDR3 length: 13 residues. The CDR3 bases are TGTGCCAGCAGCGTAGACTCCTCCACTGAAGCTTTCTTT. Translation: CASSVDSSTEAFF.

The gene calls are TRBV2 and TRBJ1-5; TRBD1 matches at 7 bases. Germline trimming cut 6 bases from V and 7 bases from J; bases unmatched to any gene: 9. The CDR3 extends over 14 amino acids. Germline CDR1 is SNHLY and CDR2 is FYNNEI. The CDR3: CASRITGQRQPQHF. The CDR3 DNA reads as TGTGCCAGCAGAATAACGGGACAGCGGCAGCCCCAGCATTTT.

This clone was detected once. The chain is built from TRBV27 and TRBJ2-2; no clear D. Germline CDR1 and CDR2: MNHEY and SMNVEV (reference sequence). Deletions cut 3 bases from V and 9 bases from J, with 14 bases between. The CDR3 runs to 14 residues. The CDR3, as DNA: TGTGCCAGCAGTTTGTACAGCTTAGCAAGGGAGCTGTTTTTT. It yields the protein CASSLYSLARELFF.

This chain uses TRBV2 with TRBJ1-2; D is unclear. Trimming took off 2 bases at V and 1 base at J, with 14 bases between the two ends. Germline CDR1 reads SNHLY; CDR2 reads FYNNEI. The CDR3 runs 16 residues. The CDR3 reads CASSEMAMGVNYGYTF. CDR3 DNA sequence: TGTGCCAGCAGTGAAATGGCAATGGGAGTTAACTATGGCTACACCTTC.

The sample holds a few counts of this clone. The same CDR3 can be traced to other DNA sequences in this sample. The chain carries TRBV27 and TRBJ2-6; D is undetermined. The germline V and J ends were trimmed by 0 bases and 3 bases, with 0 bases remaining between them. Germline V lookup: CDR1 MNHEY, CDR2 SMNVEV (reference sequence). CDR3 length: 13 amino acids. DNA of the CDR3: TGTGCCAGCAGTTTATCTGGGGCCAACGTCCTGACTTTC. Protein sequence: CASSLSGANVLTF.

V and J are TRBV7-6 and TRBJ1-5; TRBD1 is a possible D gene (5 bases). Germline V gene data show CDR1 as SGHVS and CDR2 as FNYEAQ. The CDR3 has 14 amino acids. V lost 0 bases, J lost 7 bases, and 10 bases lay in between. Written as DNA, the CDR3 is TGTGCCAGCAGCTTAGCCGGGGGATCCCAGCCCCAGCATTTT. Protein sequence: CASSLAGGSQPQHF.

This clone was seen a single time. V is TRBV9 and J is TRBJ2-2; weak D call: TRBD2 (6 bases). Germline V CDR1 and CDR2: SGDLS, YYNGEE. V dropped 2 bases and J dropped 6 bases, with 26 bases sitting between them. This CDR3 contains 19 residues. The CDR3 DNA reads TGTGCCAGCAGCGTGCTCCAGGGAAGCGGGCTGGGGAATGCCGGGGAGCTGTTTTTT. It translates to CASSVLQGSGLGNAGELFF. Based on the CDR3 plus reference TRBV9 and TRBJ2-2, the full variable domain is DSGVTQTPKHLITATGQRVTLRCSPRSGDLSVYWYQQSLDQGLQFLIQYYNGEERAKGNILERFSAQQFPDLHSELNLSSLELGDSALYFCASSVLQGSGLGNAGELFFGEGSRLTVL.

This chain uses TRBV20-1 with TRBJ2-5; D unclear. Near its end, the DNA agrees better with TRBJ2-7, so the J call may be wrong. There are 11 residues in the CDR3. Germline V gene sequence: CDR1 DFQATT, CDR2 SNEGSKA (reference sequence). Written as DNA, the CDR3 is TGCAGTGCTAATGACTTCTACGAGCAGTACTTC. This gives the protein CSANDFYEQYF.

This chain links TRBV7-9 with TRBJ2-1; 8 bases line up with TRBD1. The CDR3 length is 15 residues. With V trimmed by 4 bases and J by 0 bases, 2 bases remained unmatched. Per germline, CDR1 SEHNR and CDR2 FQNEAQ (reference sequence). CDR3 region: CASSYTGGSYNEQFF. CDR3 sequence (DNA): TGTGCCAGCAGCTATACAGGGGGCTCCTACAATGAGCAGTTCTTC. Full variable domain (outside the CDR3, taken from reference TRBV7-9 and TRBJ2-1): DTGVSQNPRHKITKRGQNVTFRCDPISEHNRLYWYRQTLGQGPEFLTYFQNEAQLEKSRLLSDRFSAERPKGSFSTLEIQRTEQGDSAMYLCASSYTGGSYNEQFFGPGTRLTVL.

The rearrangement joins TRBV5-1 to TRBJ2-6, with TRBD1 matching 7 bases. The trim removed 0 bases at V and 1 base at J, leaving 7 bases unmatched. Germline values: CDR1 SGHRS, CDR2 YFSETQ. The CDR3 runs 18 residues. CDR3 sequence reads: CASSLGHRGVSGANVLTF. The CDR3 DNA reads TGCGCCAGCAGCTTGGGCCACAGGGGCGTATCTGGGGCCAACGTCCTGACTTTC.

This rearrangement joins TRBV10-1 to TRBJ2-7, with D perhaps matching TRBD2 (6 bases). V lost 8 bases, J lost 2 bases, and 16 bases lay in between. The germline V gene encodes CDR1 WNHNN and CDR2 SYGVQD (reference sequence). This CDR3 has 14 amino acids. The DNA of the CDR3 is TGCGCCAGCTCCCTTGGGACTCACCCCTACGAGCAGTACTTC. Translated: CASSLGTHPYEQYF.

The chain combines TRBV28 with TRBJ1-2; D not resolved. V was trimmed by 5 bases and J by 2 bases, leaving 15 bases between them. The CDR3 is 15 residues long. Germline V gene sequence: CDR1 MDHEN, CDR2 SYDVKM. The CDR3 coding sequence is TGTGCCAGCAGTCCAATAATAGGCCAGAACTATGGCTACACCTTC. Translated: CASSPIIGQNYGYTF.